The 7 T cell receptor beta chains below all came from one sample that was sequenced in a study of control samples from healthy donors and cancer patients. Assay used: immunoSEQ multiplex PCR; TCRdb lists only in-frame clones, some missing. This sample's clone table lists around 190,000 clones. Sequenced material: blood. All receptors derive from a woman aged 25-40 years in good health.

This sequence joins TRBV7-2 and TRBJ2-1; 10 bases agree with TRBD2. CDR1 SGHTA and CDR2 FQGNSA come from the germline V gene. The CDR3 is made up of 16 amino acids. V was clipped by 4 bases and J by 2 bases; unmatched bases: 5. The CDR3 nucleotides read TGTGCCAGCAGCTATAGCGGGGGGCGAACCTACAATGAGCAGTTCTTC. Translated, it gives CASSYSGGRTYNEQFF.

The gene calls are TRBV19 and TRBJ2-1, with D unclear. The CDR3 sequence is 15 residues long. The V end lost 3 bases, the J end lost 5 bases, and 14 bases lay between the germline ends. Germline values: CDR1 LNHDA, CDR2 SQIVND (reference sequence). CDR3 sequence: CASSIAETPNNEQFF. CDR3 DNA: TGTGCCAGTAGTATCGCGGAAACCCCCAACAATGAGCAGTTCTTC.

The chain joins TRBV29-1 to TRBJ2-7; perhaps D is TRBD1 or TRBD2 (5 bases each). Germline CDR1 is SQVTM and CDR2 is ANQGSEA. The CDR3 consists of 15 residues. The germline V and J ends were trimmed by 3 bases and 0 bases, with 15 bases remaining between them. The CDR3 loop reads CSVDFPWGNSYEQYF. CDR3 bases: TGCAGCGTTGACTTTCCGTGGGGGAACTCCTACGAGCAGTACTTC.

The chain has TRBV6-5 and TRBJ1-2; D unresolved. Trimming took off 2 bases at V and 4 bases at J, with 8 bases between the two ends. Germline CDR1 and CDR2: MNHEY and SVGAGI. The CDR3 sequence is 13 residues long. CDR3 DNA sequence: TGTGCCAGCAGTTACGGGCAGAGCTATGGCTACACCTTC. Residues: CASSYGQSYGYTF.

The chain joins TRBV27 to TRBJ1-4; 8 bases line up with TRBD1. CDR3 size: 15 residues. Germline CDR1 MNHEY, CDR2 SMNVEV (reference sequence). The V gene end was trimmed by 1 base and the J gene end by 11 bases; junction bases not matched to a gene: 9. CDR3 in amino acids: CASSLWSGGEVKLFF. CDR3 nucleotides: TGTGCCAGCAGTTTATGGTCAGGGGGCGAGGTTAAACTGTTTTTT.

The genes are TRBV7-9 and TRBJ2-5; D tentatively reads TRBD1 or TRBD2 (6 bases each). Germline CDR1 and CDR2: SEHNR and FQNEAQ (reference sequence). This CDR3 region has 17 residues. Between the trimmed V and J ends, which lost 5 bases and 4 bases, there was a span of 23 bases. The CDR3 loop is CASSPNRRGLDGETQYF. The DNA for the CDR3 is TGTGCCAGCAGCCCTAACCGTCGGGGGCTCGATGGAGAGACCCAGTACTTC.

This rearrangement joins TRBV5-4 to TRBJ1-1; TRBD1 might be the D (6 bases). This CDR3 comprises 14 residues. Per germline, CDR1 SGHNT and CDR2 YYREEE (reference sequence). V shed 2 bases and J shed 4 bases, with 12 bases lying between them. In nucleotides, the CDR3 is TGTGCCAGCAGCTTATACAGGGAGTTCACTGAAGCTTTCTTT. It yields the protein CASSLYREFTEAFF.